This T cell receptor (beta chain) appears in the sequencing data of a study of cytomegalovirus exposure and HLA in healthy donors (dated by TCRdb to the late 2010s). With regard to the full study: An earlier analysis of 587 of the donors reported about 280 Gb of sequence data and 95 million to 130 million unique TCR beta sequences obtained from 180 million or so T cells. Roughly 300 gigabases of sequencing data and about 92 million unique TCR sequences made up an early release that covered nearly 650 HLA-typed donors. Among the roughly 430 genotyped donors, approximately 82% belonged to the genetic ancestry cluster associated with self-reported Caucasian donors. The study was designed to test whether signatures of past pathogen exposure could be identified by cataloging public T cell receptors. Using immunosequencing, the study profiled T cell repertoires from fewer than 850 subjects and related those repertoires to cytomegalovirus serostatus. A separate validation cohort of roughly 110 different subjects was used in addition to the 666-subject first cohort. To predict cytomegalovirus infection status, the study combined high-throughput TCR immunosequencing, statistical association of individual TCRs with disease status, and machine learning. A later analysis re-analyzed previously published TCR beta repertoires from 650 to 800 donors and added high-resolution HLA genotyping to study TCR occurrence patterns. In the later analysis, no new phenotypic data were used to find candidate immune exposures; instead, reliance was placed on TCR beta sequences and their occurrence across donors. In an earlier analysis of 500 to 650 of the donors, high-throughput TCR beta sequencing was used to judge whether each TCR beta V gene segment behaved as functional or pseudogenic. Alongside the repertoire data, information on donor age, sex, ethnicity and CMV serostatus was compiled. In a later genetic analysis, genome-wide SNP genotypes for about 60% of the 666 donors were used, and that subset was treated as a discovery cohort. All discovery cohort repertoires had been generated using a single sequencing platform. HLA typing included class I and class II loci at four-digit resolution. The number of donors typed differed by locus, with about 629-640 for A, B, C, DRB1 and DQB1, around 560 for DQA1, 606 for DPA1, and around 450 for DPB1. Because of strong linkage in the cohort, four or five DR-DQ haplotypes were treated as single units for association and clustering. On average, roughly 250,000 unique TCR beta nucleotide sequences were sequenced per donor among some 420 genotyped donors of the cohort, with roughly 18% of those sequences being non-productive.

The paper as a whole reports these results and caveats: The classifier was reported to diagnose cytomegalovirus status with high specificity and sensitivity in both the original cohort and the validation cohort. Because counts were too low, some 17 rarely observed V segments, including chromosome 9 orphons, were left out of the earlier analysis of 587 of the donors. In the study, 150 to 200 TCR beta chains were listed as associated with cytomegalovirus. Most TCR sequences were observed very rarely across donors, whereas some public TCRs were present in many individuals. In a later analysis, HLA-associated TCR beta chains showed more clonal expansion and lower generation probabilities than non-associated chains that were equally common. Roughly uniform sequencing depth across donors was assumed in presence/absence analyses, although this assumption may not hold. A cluster of highly shared sequence variants was judged likely to be a technical artifact of the sequencing pipeline. According to a later analysis, TCR association rates differed among HLA loci, with DRB1 alleles showing the most associated TCRs and HLA-C alleles showing the fewest. In this cohort, only TCR beta chains were sequenced, and detectable features were limited by the absence of alpha or paired-chain data. V-gene and J-gene trimming of TCR beta chains was associated with a missense DCLRE1C variant in a later genetic analysis, and the association was replicated in an independent cohort. According to a later genetic analysis, donors in an Asian-associated ancestry cluster had fewer N-insertions in productive TCRs than the roughly 670-donor mean. A later analysis associated 15,000 or so TCR beta sequences with specific HLA alleles at a false discovery rate of 0.05. A further reported finding was that TCR beta sequences accurately predicted the HLA-A and HLA-B alleles for most subjects in the first cohort. In a later analysis, several top co-occurrence clusters were reported to appear linked to parvovirus B19, influenza, CMV and Epstein-Barr virus. Strong co-occurrence of HLA alleles, especially DR and DQ, made assigning TCR associations to individual alleles difficult. The authors suggested that the approach could potentially be extended to other disease states and immunological phenotypes. According to a later analysis, most CMV-associated TCR beta chains appeared to be HLA-restricted, and the HLA associations seemed to be driven largely by CMV exposure. In vitro tests confirmed that a few of the cytomegalovirus-associated TCR beta chains recognize cytomegalovirus antigens. CMV serostatus was the only immune exposure information available for the cohort. Broadly in line with IMGT annotations, most TCR beta V segments showed up in productive rearrangements about 87% or about 30% of the time in an earlier analysis of a few hundred of the donors. Because some donors lacked HLA typing at each locus, the association tests relied only on the typed subset. Correlated functional status among segregating V segments might be attributable to linkage disequilibrium, but an unknown experimental factor could not be ruled out. Some IMGT-functional V segments, including TRBV6-2 and TRBV6-3, could not be told apart with the 87-base-pair reads, so those segments were excluded.

The CDR3 covers 15 residues, taking in both the cysteine and the phenylalanine. The entry retains the CDR3 DNA only, 45 bases that are in frame from base 1. V ends up 2 bases short and J 2 bases short, with an unmatched junction base count of 6. Taken from the germline V gene (reference sequence), the CDR1 and CDR2 loops are MNHNY and SVGAGI. A note on this clone: The clone's antigen remains unknown.

The cohort consisted of 600 or so healthy bone marrow donors. At the time of sampling, all cohort members were nominally healthy, though unrecorded immune exposures were likely present. The donor tested CMV seronegative, placing the donor among the 350 or so seronegative members of the cohort. A peripheral blood sample was provided by each donor, and peripheral blood mononuclear cells were used for TCR beta sequencing. Genomic DNA extraction from the blood cell samples was performed with the Qiagen DNeasy Blood Extraction Kit. Library preparation used the immunoSEQ multiplex PCR assay. The multiplex PCR relied on a mix of 60 forward primers for TCR Vbeta segments and 13 reverse primers for TCR Jbeta segments. The CDR3 region of rearranged TCR beta genes was amplified from genomic DNA by a multiplex PCR assay. The amplified TCR beta libraries were sequenced on the Illumina HiSeq System as 87-base-pair reads. Under the source paper's analysis protocol: Across the 640 or so repertoires, a later analysis counted roughly 77 million unique TCR beta chains, 9 million to 14 million of which were shared by at least two donors. A nearest-neighbor algorithm error-corrected the raw reads and collapsed the reads into unique sequences, merging closely related sequences to remove PCR and sequencing errors. V, D and J gene segments were assigned by aligning CDR3 sequences to IMGT reference sequences. Each retained sequence needed at least a six-nucleotide match to both a V gene segment and a J gene segment. Rearrangements were called productive when the CDR3 lacked stop codons and stayed in frame with V and J; all others were non-productive. CDR3 was defined by IMGT convention, running from the second conserved V-encoded cysteine to the conserved J-encoded phenylalanine. The earlier analysis of 550 to 650 of the donors excluded any sequence lacking an unambiguous match to a single V gene segment. An earlier analysis of about 600 of the donors called V segments functional above 56.7% productive rearrangements and segregating when the between-donor standard deviation exceeded 5%. A statistical classification framework was built for diagnosing cytomegalovirus status from the catalog of TCR beta chain sequences. V and J gene assignment, in a later analysis, came from comparing TCR nucleotide sequences with IMGT/GENE-DB human TR gene sequences. A later analysis assigned CDR3 sequences and most-parsimonious VDJ recombination scenarios with the TCRdist pipeline. In a later analysis, each TCR beta chain was defined by its CDR3 amino acid sequence together with its V-gene family, and reads without a unique V-gene family were excluded. A later analysis removed over 500 highly shared, low-generation-probability nucleotide sequences to deal with suspected cross-contamination and a sequencing artifact. In a later analysis, a clonal expansion index for each public chain was calculated from normalized within-repertoire ranks of inferred template counts. A later analysis computed generation probabilities with a VDJ recombination model fitted to out-of-frame rearrangements, and checked the results against IGoR. In a later analysis, hypergeometric tests were used to score TCR-TCR, TCR-HLA and TCR-CMV co-occurrence, with a repertoire-size bias correction applied to TCR pairs. A later analysis estimated false discovery rates by permuting HLA or CMV assignments 20 times. In a later analysis, co-occurring TCRs were grouped with DBSCAN, and TCRdist sequence similarity was added when clustering was performed within HLA-allele-positive subsets. Repertoires with fewer than 30,000 or more than 120,000 public chains, plus five repertoires with anomalous nucleotide sharing, were excluded from co-occurrence clustering. TCRdb retrieved this table from immuneACCESS and kept in-frame rearrangements only. Not all clones are present; in checked studies, unresolved V genes account for under half, and no reason is known for the remainder. The DNA was the basis for D and trimming; V, J and clone size are from that table. The sample's clone listing holds approximately 110,000 clones. The ten top clones hold around 2.7% of the sample.

The sequenced sample was PBMCs. This clonotype was obtained from a man aged 25 to 40 in good health and CMV-seronegative. The rearranged chain carries TRBV6-6 and TRBJ2-7, and TRBD1 aligns with 7 junction nucleotides. The CDR3 loop reads CASSYPRTGTYEQYF. The sequence in DNA is TGTGCCAGCAGTTACCCAAGGACAGGCACCTACGAGCAGTACTTC.